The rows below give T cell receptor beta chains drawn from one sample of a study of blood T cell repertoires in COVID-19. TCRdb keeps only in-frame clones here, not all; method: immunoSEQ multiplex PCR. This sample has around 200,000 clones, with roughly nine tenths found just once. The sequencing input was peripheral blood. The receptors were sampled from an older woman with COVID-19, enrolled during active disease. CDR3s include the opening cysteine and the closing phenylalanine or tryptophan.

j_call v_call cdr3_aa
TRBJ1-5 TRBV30 CAWSKNRGYSNQPQHF
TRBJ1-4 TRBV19 CASSIFPGQGKEKLFF
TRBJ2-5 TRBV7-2 CASSLGLTQGQETQYF
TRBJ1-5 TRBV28 CASGLQGPLGQPQHF
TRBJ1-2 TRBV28 CASSLLEGPTNYGYTF
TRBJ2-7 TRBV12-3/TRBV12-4 CASRKREVREQYF
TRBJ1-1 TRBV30 CAWSLGPVGTEAFF
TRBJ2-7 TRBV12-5 CASGLATGLGRPGEQYF
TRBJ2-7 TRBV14 CASSKGLGTTYEQYF
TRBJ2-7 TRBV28 CASSPPDRSPTYEQYF
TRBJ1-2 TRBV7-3 CASSSPRGIKPGYTF
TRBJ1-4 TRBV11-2 CASSLVGAGGEKLFF
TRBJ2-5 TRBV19 CASSRGQLQETQYF
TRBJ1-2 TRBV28 CASSFQGSLGYTF